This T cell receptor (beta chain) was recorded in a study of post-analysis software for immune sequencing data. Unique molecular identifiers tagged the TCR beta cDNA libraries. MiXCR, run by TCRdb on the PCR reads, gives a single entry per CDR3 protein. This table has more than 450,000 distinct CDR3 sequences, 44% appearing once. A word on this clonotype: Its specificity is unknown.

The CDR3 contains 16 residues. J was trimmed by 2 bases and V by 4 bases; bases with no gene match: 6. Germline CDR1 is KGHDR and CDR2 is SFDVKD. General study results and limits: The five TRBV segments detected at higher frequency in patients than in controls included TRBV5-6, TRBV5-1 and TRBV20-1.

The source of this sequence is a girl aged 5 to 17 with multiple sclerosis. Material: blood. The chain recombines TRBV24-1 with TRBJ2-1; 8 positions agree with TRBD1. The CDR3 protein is CATSDQGAATYNEQFF. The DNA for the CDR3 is TGTGCCACCAGTGACCAGGGGGCGGCTACCTACAATGAGCAGTTCTTC.